This T cell receptor (beta chain) was documented in a study of cytomegalovirus exposure and HLA in healthy donors. On the study more broadly: The 120 validation repertoires were produced on the same platform as the roughly 660 repertoires of the first cohort. This was reported in a later analysis. Findings and caveats of the study: The classifier reportedly diagnosed cytomegalovirus status with high specificity and sensitivity. It was around 160 TCR beta chains that were listed as cytomegalovirus-associated.

Assay used: immunoSEQ multiplex PCR; TCRdb lists only in-frame clones, some missing. Found here are around 180,000 clones, 75% to 90% of them singletons; the top ten hold roughly 7.5%. Details on this clone: Its antigen remains unknown.

With 3 bases removed from V and 6 bases from J, the gap between germline ends came to 12 bases. This CDR3 has 13 residues. Per germline, CDR1 SGDLS and CDR2 YYNGEE. Separate from the approximately 700-subject first cohort was the approximately 120-subject validation cohort, to which the donors belonged. What was sequenced was PBMCs. The clonotype was recovered from a young man in good health and CMV-seropositive. This rearrangement joins TRBV9 to TRBJ1-2; D possibly corresponds to TRBD1 (5 bases). This chain's CDR3 is CASSADGGDGYTF. The CDR3 DNA is TGTGCCAGCAGCGCCGACGGGGGGGATGGCTACACCTTC. The variable domain in full, completed from reference TRBV9 and TRBJ1-2, reads DSGVTQTPKHLITATGQRVTLRCSPRSGDLSVYWYQQSLDQGLQFLIQYYNGEERAKGNILERFSAQQFPDLHSELNLSSLELGDSALYFCASSADGGDGYTFGSGTRLTVV.